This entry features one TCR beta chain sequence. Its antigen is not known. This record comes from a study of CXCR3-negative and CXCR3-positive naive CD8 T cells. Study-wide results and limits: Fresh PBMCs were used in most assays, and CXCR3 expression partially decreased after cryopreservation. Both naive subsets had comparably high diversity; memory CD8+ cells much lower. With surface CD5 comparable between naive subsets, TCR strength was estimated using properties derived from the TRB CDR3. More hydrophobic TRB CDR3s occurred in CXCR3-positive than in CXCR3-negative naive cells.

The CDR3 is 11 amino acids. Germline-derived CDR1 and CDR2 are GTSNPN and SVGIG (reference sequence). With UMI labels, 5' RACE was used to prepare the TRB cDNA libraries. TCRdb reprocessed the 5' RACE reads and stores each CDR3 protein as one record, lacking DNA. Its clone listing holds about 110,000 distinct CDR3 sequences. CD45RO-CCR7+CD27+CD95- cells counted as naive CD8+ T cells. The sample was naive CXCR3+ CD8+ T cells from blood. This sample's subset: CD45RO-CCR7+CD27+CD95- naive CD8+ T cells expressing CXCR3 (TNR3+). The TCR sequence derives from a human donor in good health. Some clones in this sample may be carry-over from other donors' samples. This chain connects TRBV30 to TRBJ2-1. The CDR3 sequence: CAWNSYNEQFF.